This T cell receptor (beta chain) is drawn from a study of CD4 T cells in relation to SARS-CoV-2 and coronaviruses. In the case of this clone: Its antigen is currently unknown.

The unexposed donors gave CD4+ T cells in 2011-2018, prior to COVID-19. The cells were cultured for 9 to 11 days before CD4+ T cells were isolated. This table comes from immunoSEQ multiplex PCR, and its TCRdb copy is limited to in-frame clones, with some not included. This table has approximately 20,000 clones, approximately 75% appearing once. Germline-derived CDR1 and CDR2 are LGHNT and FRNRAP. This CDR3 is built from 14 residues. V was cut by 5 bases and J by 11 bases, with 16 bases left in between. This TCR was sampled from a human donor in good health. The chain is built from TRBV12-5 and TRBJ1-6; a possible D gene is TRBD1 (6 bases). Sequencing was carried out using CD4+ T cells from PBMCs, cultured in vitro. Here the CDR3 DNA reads TGTGCTAGTGGTAACCCGGGAGGGGGGACACCCCTCCACTTT. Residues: CASGNPGGGTPLHF.